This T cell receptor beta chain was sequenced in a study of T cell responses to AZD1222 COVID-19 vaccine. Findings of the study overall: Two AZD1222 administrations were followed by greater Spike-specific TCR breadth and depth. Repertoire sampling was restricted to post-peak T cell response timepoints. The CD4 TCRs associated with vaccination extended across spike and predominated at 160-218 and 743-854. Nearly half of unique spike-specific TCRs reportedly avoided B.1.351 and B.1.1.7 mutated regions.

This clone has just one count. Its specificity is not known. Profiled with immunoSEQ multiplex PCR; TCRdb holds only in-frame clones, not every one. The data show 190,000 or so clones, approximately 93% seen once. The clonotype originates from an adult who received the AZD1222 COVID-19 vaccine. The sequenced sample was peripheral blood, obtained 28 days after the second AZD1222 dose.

The DNA for the CDR3 is TGTGCCAGCAGCCCGACTAGCGGACTCTCCTACAATGAGCAGTTCTTC. This codes for CASSPTSGLSYNEQFF. The chain links TRBV7-3 to TRBJ2-1; 9 nucleotides line up with TRBD2. The CDR3 length is 16 residues. V shed 5 bases and J 0 bases; nucleotides not matched to a gene: 5. Looked up from germline, CDR1 is SGHTA and CDR2 is FQGTGA.